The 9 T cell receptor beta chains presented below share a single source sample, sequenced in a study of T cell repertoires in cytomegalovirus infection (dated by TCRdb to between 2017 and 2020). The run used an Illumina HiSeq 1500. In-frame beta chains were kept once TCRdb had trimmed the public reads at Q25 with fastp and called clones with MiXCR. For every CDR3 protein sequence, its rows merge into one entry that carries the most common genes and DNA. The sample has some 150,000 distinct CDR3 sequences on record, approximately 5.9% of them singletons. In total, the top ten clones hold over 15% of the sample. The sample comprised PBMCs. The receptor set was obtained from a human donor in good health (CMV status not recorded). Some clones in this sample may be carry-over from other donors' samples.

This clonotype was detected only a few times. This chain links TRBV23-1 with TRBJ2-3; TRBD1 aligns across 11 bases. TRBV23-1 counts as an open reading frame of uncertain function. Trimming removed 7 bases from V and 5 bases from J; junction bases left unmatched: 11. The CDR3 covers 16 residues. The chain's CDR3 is CASKTIGQGAKDTQYF. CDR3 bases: TGCGCCAGCAAGACTATCGGACAGGGGGCGAAAGATACGCAGTATTTT.

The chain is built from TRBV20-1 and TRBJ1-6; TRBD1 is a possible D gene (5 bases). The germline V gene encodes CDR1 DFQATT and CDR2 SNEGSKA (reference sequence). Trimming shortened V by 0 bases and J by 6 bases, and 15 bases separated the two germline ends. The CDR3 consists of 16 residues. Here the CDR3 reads CSAREGVRAGNSPLHF. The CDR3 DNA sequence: TGCAGTGCTAGAGAAGGGGTCAGGGCGGGTAATTCACCCCTCCACTTT.

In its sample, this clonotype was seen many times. Written as DNA, the CDR3 is TGTGCCAGTAGTAGGGCAGCCTTATACGAGCAGTACTTC. It specifies CASSRAALYEQYF. The rearrangement joins TRBV19 to TRBJ2-7; D is unclear. The CDR3 runs 13 residues. With 4 bases removed from V and 4 bases from J, the gap between germline ends came to 11 bases. Looked up from germline, CDR1 is LNHDA and CDR2 is SQIVND (reference sequence).

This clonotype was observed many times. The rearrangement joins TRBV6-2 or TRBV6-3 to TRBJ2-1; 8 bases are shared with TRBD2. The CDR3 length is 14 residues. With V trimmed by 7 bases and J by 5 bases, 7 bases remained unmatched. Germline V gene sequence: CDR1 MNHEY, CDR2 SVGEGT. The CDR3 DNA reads TGTGCCAGCAACCCGGGACTAGTCGACAATGAGCAGTTCTTC. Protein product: CASNPGLVDNEQFF.

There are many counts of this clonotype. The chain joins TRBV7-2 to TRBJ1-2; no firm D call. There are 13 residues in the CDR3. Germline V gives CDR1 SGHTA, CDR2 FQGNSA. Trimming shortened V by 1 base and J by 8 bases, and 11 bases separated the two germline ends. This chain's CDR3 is CASSLGSPVGYTF. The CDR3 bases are TGTGCCAGCAGCTTAGGGTCCCCGGTCGGCTACACCTTC.

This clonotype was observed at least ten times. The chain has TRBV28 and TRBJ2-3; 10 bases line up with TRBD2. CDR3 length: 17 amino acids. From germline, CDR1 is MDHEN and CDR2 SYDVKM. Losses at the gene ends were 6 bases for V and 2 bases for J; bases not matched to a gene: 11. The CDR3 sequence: CASSFSGGTISTDTQYF. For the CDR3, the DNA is TGTGCCAGCAGCTTTAGCGGGGGGACCATTTCCACAGATACGCAGTATTTT.

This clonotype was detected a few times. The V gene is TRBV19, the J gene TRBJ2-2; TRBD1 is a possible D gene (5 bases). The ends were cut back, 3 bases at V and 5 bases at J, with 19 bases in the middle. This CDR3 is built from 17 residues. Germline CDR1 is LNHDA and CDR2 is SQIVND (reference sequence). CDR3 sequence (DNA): TGTGCCAGTAGTATGACCCTCGTGACAGACCTGACCGGGGAGCTGTTTTTT. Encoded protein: CASSMTLVTDLTGELFF.

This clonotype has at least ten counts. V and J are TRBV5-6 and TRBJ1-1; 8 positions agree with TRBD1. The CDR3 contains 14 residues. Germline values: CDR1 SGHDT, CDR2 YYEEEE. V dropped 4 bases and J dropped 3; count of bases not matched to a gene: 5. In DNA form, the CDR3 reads TGTGCCAGCAGCGGGGACAGGTTGGACACTGAAGCTTTCTTT. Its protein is CASSGDRLDTEAFF.

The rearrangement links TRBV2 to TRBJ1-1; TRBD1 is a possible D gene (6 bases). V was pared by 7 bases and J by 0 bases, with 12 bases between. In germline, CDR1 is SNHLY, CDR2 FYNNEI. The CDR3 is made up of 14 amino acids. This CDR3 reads CASTQGDMNTEAFF. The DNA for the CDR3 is TGTGCCAGCACCCAAGGGGACATGAACACTGAAGCTTTCTTT. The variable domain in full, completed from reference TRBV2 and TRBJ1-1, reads EPEVTQTPSHQVTQMGQEVILRCVPISNHLYFYWYRQILGQKVEFLVSFYNNEISEKSEIFDDQFSVERPDGSNFTLKIRSTKLEDSAMYFCASTQGDMNTEAFFGQGTRLTVV.